This T cell receptor beta chain was identified in a study of blood T cell repertoires in COVID-19. About the research overall: Acute and convalescent COVID-19 samples came from the United States, Italy and Spain.

Under the authors' procedure: For nucleated cells, counts were estimated from reference gene primer amplification. The protocol was immunoSEQ multiplex PCR, while the TCRdb copy is restricted to in-frame clones and leaves out a portion. V and J calls and clone size are as listed in that table; D and trimming were resolved from the DNA. The sample has 200,000 to 300,000 clones, about 83% seen once; the top ten hold 1.5%. Germline lookup yields CDR1 MGHRA and CDR2 YSYEKL. The CDR3 is 13 amino acids. V lost 2 bases to trimming and J lost 11 bases, with 10 bases between them. Material: peripheral blood. This TCR was sampled from a woman aged 40 to 50 who had recovered from COVID-19. The chain employs TRBV4-1 and TRBJ1-6, with D hard to call. CDR3 bases: TGCGCCAGCAGCCAAAAAGAGGGTACACCCCTCCACTTT. Translating gives CASSQKEGTPLHF.